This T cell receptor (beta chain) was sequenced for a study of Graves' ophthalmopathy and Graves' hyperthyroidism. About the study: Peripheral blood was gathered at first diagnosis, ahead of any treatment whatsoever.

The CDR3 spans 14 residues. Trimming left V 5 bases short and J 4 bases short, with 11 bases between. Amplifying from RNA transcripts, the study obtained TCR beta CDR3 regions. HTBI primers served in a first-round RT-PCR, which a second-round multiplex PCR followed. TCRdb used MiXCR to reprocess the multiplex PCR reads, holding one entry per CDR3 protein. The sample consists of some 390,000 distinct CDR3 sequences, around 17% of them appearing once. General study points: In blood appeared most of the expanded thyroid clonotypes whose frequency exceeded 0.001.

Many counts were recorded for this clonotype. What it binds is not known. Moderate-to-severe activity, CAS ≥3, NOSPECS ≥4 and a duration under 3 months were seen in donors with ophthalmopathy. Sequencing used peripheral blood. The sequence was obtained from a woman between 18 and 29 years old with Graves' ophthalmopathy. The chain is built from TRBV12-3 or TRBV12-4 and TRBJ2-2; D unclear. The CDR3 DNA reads TGTGCCAGCAGTCCCGGAGTAGGCACCGGGGAGCTGTTTTTT. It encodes CASSPGVGTGELFF.